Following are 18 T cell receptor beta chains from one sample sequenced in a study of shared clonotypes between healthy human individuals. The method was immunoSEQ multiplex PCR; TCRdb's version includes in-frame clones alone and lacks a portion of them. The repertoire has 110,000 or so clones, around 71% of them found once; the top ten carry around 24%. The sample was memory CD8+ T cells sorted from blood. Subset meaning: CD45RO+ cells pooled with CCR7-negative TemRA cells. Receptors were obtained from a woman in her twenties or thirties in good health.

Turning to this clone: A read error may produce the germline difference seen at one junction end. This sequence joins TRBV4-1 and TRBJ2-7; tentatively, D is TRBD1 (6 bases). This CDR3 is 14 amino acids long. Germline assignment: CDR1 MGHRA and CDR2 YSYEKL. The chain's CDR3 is CASSPEPGHNEQYF. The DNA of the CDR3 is TGTGCCAGCAGCCCGGAGCCGGGACACAACGAGCAGTACTTC.

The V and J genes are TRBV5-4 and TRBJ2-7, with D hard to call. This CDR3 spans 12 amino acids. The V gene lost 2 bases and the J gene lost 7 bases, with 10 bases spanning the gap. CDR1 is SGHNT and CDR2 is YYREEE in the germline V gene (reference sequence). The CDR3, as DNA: TGTGCCAGCAGCTTCCAACTGTCGGAGCAGTACTTC. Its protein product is CASSFQLSEQYF.

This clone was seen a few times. In DNA, the CDR3 is TGTGCCAGCAGAGGGGAGTCAGGTGGGGCCTACGAGCAGTACTTC. Its translation is CASRGESGGAYEQYF. The rearrangement links TRBV6-1 to TRBJ2-7; D is tentatively TRBD1 or TRBD2 (5 bases each). This CDR3 region has 15 residues. Germline CDR1 and CDR2: MNHNS and SASEGT. The V end was cut by 6 bases, the J end by 2 bases, with 17 bases between.

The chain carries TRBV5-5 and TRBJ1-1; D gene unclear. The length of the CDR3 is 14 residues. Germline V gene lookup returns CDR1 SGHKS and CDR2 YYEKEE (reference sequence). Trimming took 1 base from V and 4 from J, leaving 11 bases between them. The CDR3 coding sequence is TGTGCCAGCAGCTTGAGGGAAGGGTTCACTGAAGCTTTCTTT. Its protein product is CASSLREGFTEAFF.

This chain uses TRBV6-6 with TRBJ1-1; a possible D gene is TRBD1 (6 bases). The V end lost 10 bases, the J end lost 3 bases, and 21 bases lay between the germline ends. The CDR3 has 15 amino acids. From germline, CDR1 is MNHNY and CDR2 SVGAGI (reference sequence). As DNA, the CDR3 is TGTGCCACAAGGAGGAGGGGGACCCGGGACACTGAAGCTTTCTTT. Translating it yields CATRRRGTRDTEAFF.

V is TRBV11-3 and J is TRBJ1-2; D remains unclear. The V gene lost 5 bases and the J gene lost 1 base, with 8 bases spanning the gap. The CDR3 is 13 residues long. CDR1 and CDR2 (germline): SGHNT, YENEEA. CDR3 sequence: CASSGRNNYGYTF. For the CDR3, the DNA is TGTGCCAGCAGCGGAAGAAATAACTATGGCTACACCTTC.

CDR3 amino acids: CASSDPQTSSSSYNEQFF. CDR3 in DNA: TGTGCCAGCAGTGATCCTCAAACTAGCAGCAGCTCCTACAATGAGCAGTTCTTC. The chain carries TRBV25-1 and TRBJ2-1; TRBD2 is a possible D gene (6 bases). Germline CDR1 MGHDK, CDR2 SYGVNS. V was trimmed by 3 bases and J by 0 bases, leaving 18 bases between them. The CDR3 spans 18 residues.

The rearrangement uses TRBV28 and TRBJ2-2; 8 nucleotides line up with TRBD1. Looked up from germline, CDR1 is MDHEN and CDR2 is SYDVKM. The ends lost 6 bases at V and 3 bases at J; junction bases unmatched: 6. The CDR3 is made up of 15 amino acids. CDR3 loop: CASRAGGADTGELFF. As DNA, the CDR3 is TGTGCCAGCAGGGCAGGGGGCGCGGACACCGGGGAGCTGTTTTTT.

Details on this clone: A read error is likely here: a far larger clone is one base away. Written as DNA, the CDR3 is TGTGCCAGCAGTGACTCGGCAGGGGGGTGCGGGGAGCTGTTTTTT. Amino acids: CASSDSAGGCGELFF. The chain combines TRBV6-1 with TRBJ2-2, with D possibly TRBD1 on 7 matching bases. Germline lookup yields CDR1 MNHNS and CDR2 SASEGT. Deletions cut 3 bases from V and 7 bases from J, with 15 bases between. CDR3 length: 15 residues.

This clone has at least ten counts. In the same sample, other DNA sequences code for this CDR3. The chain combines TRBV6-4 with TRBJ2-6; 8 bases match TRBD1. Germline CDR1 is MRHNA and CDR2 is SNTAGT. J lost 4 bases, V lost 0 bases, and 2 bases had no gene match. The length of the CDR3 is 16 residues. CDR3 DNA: TGTGCCAGCAGTGACTCGACAGGGGCCGGGGCCAACGTCCTGACTTTC. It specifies CASSDSTGAGANVLTF.

The CDR3 loop is CASGYRERNQPQHF. The CDR3, as DNA: TGTGCCAGCGGGTACAGGGAGAGGAATCAGCCCCAGCATTTT. The chain recombines TRBV6-1 with TRBJ1-5; D possibly corresponds to TRBD1 (6 bases). The CDR3 extends over 14 amino acids. Germline V gives CDR1 MNHNS, CDR2 SASEGT. Trimming stripped 8 bases from V and 4 bases from J, with 15 bases between.

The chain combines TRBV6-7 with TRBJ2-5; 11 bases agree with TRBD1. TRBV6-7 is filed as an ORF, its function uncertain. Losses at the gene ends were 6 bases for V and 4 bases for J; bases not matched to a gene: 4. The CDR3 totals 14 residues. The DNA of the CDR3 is TGTGCCAGCAGGGACAGGGGGCTTGGAGAGACCCAGTACTTC. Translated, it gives CASRDRGLGETQYF.

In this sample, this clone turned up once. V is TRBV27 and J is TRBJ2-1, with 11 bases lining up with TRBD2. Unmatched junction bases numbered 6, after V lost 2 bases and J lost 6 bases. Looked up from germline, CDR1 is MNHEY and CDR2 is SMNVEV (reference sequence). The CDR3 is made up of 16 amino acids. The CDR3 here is CASSLTTSGSFNEQFF. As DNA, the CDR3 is TGTGCCAGCAGTTTAACCACTAGCGGGAGCTTCAATGAGCAGTTCTTC.

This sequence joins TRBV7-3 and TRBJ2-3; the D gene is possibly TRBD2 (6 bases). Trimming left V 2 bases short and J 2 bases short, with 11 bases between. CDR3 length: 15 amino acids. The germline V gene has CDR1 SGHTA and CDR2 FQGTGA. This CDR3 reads CASSLGGALTDTQYF. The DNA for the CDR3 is TGTGCCAGCAGCTTAGGCGGGGCCCTCACAGATACGCAGTATTTT.

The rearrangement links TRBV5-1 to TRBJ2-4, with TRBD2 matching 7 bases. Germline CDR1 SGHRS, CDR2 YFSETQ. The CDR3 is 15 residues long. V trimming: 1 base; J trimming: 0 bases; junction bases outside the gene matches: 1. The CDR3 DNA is TGCGCCAGCAGCTTGTGGGGGGGAGCCAAAAACATTCAGTACTTC. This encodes CASSLWGGAKNIQYF.

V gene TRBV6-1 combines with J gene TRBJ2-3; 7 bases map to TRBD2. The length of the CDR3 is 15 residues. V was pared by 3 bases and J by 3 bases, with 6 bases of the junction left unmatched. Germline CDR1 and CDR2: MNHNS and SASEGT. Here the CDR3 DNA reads TGTGCCAGCAGTGACGTCGCGGGAGAAACAGATACGCAGTATTTT. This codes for CASSDVAGETDTQYF.

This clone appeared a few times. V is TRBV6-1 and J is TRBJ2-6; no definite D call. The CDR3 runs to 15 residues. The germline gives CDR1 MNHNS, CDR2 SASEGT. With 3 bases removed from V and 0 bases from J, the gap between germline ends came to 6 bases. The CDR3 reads CASSDRPSGANVLTF. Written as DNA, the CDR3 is TGTGCCAGCAGTGATCGTCCCTCTGGGGCCAACGTCCTGACTTTC.

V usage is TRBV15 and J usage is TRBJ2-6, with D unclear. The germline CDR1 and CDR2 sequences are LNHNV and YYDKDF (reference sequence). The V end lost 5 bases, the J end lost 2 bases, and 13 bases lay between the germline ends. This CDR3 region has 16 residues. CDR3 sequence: CATSAHPPAGANVLTF. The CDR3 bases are TGTGCCACCAGCGCCCACCCCCCAGCTGGGGCCAACGTCCTGACTTTC.